The 31 T cell receptor beta chains presented below share a single source sample, sequenced in a study of CD8+CD57+ T cells in acquired aplastic anemia. An expansion of CD8+CD57+ cells by flow cytometry had been shown in patients chosen for sequencing. Genomic DNA served as template for TCR beta VDJ and CDR3 profiling. MiXCR, applied by TCRdb to the reads, yields one record per CDR3 protein. The table includes roughly 290,000 distinct CDR3 sequences, 50% to 65% detected once. The sequenced material came from sorted CD4+, CD8+, or CD8+CD57+ T cells (not recorded which) from PBMCs. The receptor set was obtained from a human donor with aplastic anemia.

The chain is built from TRBV7-2 and TRBJ2-7; 9 bases line up with TRBD1. This CDR3 region has 14 residues. J gave up 5 bases and V 1 base, and 3 bases lay outside the gene matches. In germline, CDR1 is SGHTA, CDR2 FQGNSA. This chain's CDR3 is CASSLVGDRDEQYF. The CDR3 region has the DNA TGTGCCAGCAGCTTAGTGGGGGACAGGGACGAGCAGTACTTC. The entire variable domain, with the rest obtained from reference TRBV7-2 and TRBJ2-7, is as follows: GAGVSQSPSNKVTEKGKDVELRCDPISGHTALYWYRQSLGQGLEFLIYFQGNSAPDKSGLPSDRFSAERTGGSVSTLTIQRTQQEDSAVYLCASSLVGDRDEQYFGPGTRLTVT.

This clonotype was detected a few times. The chain recombines TRBV7-9 with TRBJ2-7, with D unresolved. CDR3 length: 17 amino acids. In germline, CDR1 is SEHNR, CDR2 FQNEAQ (reference sequence). Trimming cost V 2 bases and J 4 bases, with 21 bases left between them. The CDR3 loop reads CASSLPRKVQHPYEQYF. CDR3 sequence (DNA): TGTGCCAGCAGCTTACCCCGCAAGGTGCAACACCCTTACGAGCAGTACTTC.

V usage is TRBV3-1 and J usage is TRBJ1-6, with D uncertain. Germline CDR1 reads LGHDT; CDR2 reads YNNKEL (reference sequence). Trimming cost V 5 bases and J 2 bases, with 4 bases left between them. The CDR3 extends over 13 amino acids. CDR3 sequence (DNA): TGTGCCAGCAGCGGGGCCTATAATTCACCCCTCCACTTT. It specifies CASSGAYNSPLHF.

This clonotype showed up many times. This chain uses TRBV20-1 with TRBJ2-5; no definite D call. Germline V gene data show CDR1 as DFQATT and CDR2 as SNEGSKA (reference sequence). The length of the CDR3 is 13 residues. The ends were cut back, 5 bases at V and 2 bases at J, with 12 bases in the middle. This CDR3 reads CSASDGPQETQYF. Here the CDR3 DNA reads TGCAGTGCTTCAGACGGGCCTCAAGAGACCCAGTACTTC.

This clonotype occurred a few times. The chain couples TRBV10-3 to TRBJ1-5, with D perhaps matching TRBD1 (5 bases). CDR3 length equals 14 residues. The germline V gene encodes CDR1 ENHRY and CDR2 SYGVKD. V was shortened by 2 bases and J by 6 bases, with 11 bases between the two germline ends. The DNA for the CDR3 is TGTGCCATCAGTGAGCCGGGGGTGGGTCAGCCCCAGCATTTT. This codes for CAISEPGVGQPQHF.

This clonotype came up many times. The chain joins TRBV4-1 to TRBJ1-6; weak D call: TRBD1 (5 bases). This CDR3 is 20 amino acids long. In germline, CDR1 is MGHRA, CDR2 YSYEKL. Trimming removed 6 bases from V and 5 bases from J, with 29 bases in between. This CDR3 is CASSHPPGVGGVADNSPLHF. The CDR3 region has the DNA TGCGCCAGCAGTCACCCTCCCGGCGTCGGGGGGGTAGCTGATAATTCACCCCTCCACTTT.

This chain links TRBV24-1 with TRBJ2-3; 9 nucleotides line up with TRBD2. V lost 4 bases and J lost 0; bases outside the gene matches: 4. The CDR3 spans 16 residues. CDR1 is KGHDR and CDR2 is SFDVKD in the germline V gene. The CDR3: CATSESGTSSTDTQYF. DNA for the CDR3: TGTGCCACCAGTGAGTCCGGGACTAGCAGCACAGATACGCAGTATTTT.

The genes are TRBV20-1 and TRBJ1-1; 12 bases are a match to TRBD1. CDR3 length equals 14 residues. Unmatched junction bases numbered 4, after V lost 4 bases and J lost 4 bases. CDR1 and CDR2 (germline): DFQATT, SNEGSKA (reference sequence). The CDR3 DNA reads as TGCAGTGCTATGGGACAGGGGGCGAGCACTGAAGCTTTCTTT. As protein: CSAMGQGASTEAFF.

The chain couples TRBV2 to TRBJ2-1; 7 positions agree with TRBD2. From germline, CDR1 is SNHLY and CDR2 FYNNEI. The CDR3 runs to 15 residues. V gave up 5 bases and J gave up 1 base; unmatched junction bases: 5. For the CDR3, the DNA is TGTGCCAGCAGTCCCCAGCGGGGATCCTACAATGAGCAGTTCTTC. It encodes CASSPQRGSYNEQFF.

This clonotype was found many times. The chain links TRBV12-3 or TRBV12-4 to TRBJ2-7; no reliable D call. V gave up 1 base and J gave up 4 bases, with 8 bases separating them. CDR3 size: 13 residues. The CDR3 spells CASSLDGGYEQYF. The CDR3 nucleotides read TGTGCCAGCAGTTTAGACGGCGGATACGAGCAGTACTTC.

The genes are TRBV7-8 and TRBJ2-3, with 10 bases that match TRBD1. This CDR3 comprises 15 residues. Looked up from germline, CDR1 is SGHVS and CDR2 is FQNEAQ. The ends lost 6 bases at V and 2 bases at J; junction bases unmatched: 5. This CDR3 is CASRRRQGATDTQYF. In DNA form, the CDR3 reads TGTGCCAGCAGGCGGAGACAGGGGGCCACAGATACGCAGTATTTT.

This chain connects TRBV7-2 to TRBJ1-2, with 8 positions matching TRBD1. V lost 0 bases to trimming and J lost 7 bases; unmatched junction nucleotides: 4. Germline values: CDR1 SGHTA, CDR2 FQGNSA. This CDR3 is built from 14 residues. The CDR3 spells CASSLAQGAFGYTF. The CDR3 DNA sequence: TGTGCCAGCAGCTTAGCCCAGGGGGCGTTTGGCTACACCTTC.

V usage is TRBV4-1 and J usage is TRBJ1-1; D may be TRBD1 (6 bases). V was clipped by 0 bases and J by 7 bases, with 18 bases between them. Germline-derived CDR1 and CDR2 are MGHRA and YSYEKL. This CDR3 contains 16 residues. The CDR3 DNA follows: TGCGCCAGCAGCCAAGATAGGGGGATTGCGGACAGTGAAGCTTTCTTT. The encoded protein is CASSQDRGIADSEAFF.

V usage is TRBV2 and J usage is TRBJ2-1, with TRBD1 identical over 9 bases. V lost 7 bases to trimming and J lost 5 bases; unmatched junction nucleotides: 6. This CDR3 spans 14 amino acids. The germline gives CDR1 SNHLY, CDR2 FYNNEI. CDR3 DNA: TGTGCCAGCACCCAGGGGACAGGGAACAATGAGCAGTTCTTC. The encoded protein is CASTQGTGNNEQFF.

This clonotype showed up just a few times. V usage is TRBV20-1 and J usage is TRBJ2-7; 7 positions match TRBD2. V trimming: 6 bases; J trimming: 0 bases; junction bases outside the gene matches: 14. The germline gives CDR1 DFQATT, CDR2 SNEGSKA (reference sequence). The CDR3 consists of 16 residues. The CDR3 sequence is CSAPPWASGNSYEQYF. CDR3 sequence (DNA): TGCAGTGCCCCTCCGTGGGCTAGCGGAAACTCCTACGAGCAGTACTTC.

This clonotype showed up many times. The chain uses TRBV19 and TRBJ2-7; TRBD1 is a possible D gene (6 bases). In germline, CDR1 is LNHDA, CDR2 SQIVND (reference sequence). The CDR3 totals 13 residues. Trimming shortened V by 6 bases and J by 4 bases, and 13 bases separated the two germline ends. The CDR3 reads CASSSQGRYEQYF. The CDR3 bases are TGTGCCAGTAGCTCACAGGGTAGGTACGAGCAGTACTTC.

V usage is TRBV2 and J usage is TRBJ2-3; tentatively, D is TRBD1 (6 bases). Germline V gene sequence: CDR1 SNHLY, CDR2 FYNNEI. This CDR3 spans 13 amino acids. Trimming cost V 9 bases and J 2 bases, with 12 bases left between them. Here the CDR3 reads CASPQGTTDTQYF. CDR3 nucleotide sequence: TGTGCCAGTCCGCAGGGGACCACAGATACGCAGTATTTT.

V gene TRBV15 combines with J gene TRBJ2-7, with a tentative D call TRBD1 (5 bases). The V and J ends lost 0 bases and 2 bases respectively, with 17 bases between them. Germline CDR1 LNHNV, CDR2 YYDKDF (reference sequence). The CDR3 has 17 amino acids. The CDR3 coding sequence is TGTGCCACCAGCAGAGATCACTCCGCAGGGCTGACCTACGAGCAGTACTTC. Translated, it gives CATSRDHSAGLTYEQYF.

This rearrangement joins TRBV24-1 to TRBJ2-1; the match to TRBD1 covers 10 bases. The CDR3 contains 15 residues. The germline CDR1 and CDR2 sequences are KGHDR and SFDVKD. Trimming removed 6 bases from V and 5 bases from J; junction bases left unmatched: 6. CDR3 amino acids: CATSLAGTGDNEQFF. As DNA, the CDR3 is TGTGCCACCAGTTTAGCCGGGACAGGGGACAATGAGCAGTTCTTC.

This clonotype was found many times. The genes are TRBV6-6 and TRBJ2-3; 8 bases are a match to TRBD2. CDR1 and CDR2 from the germline V gene are MNHNY and SVGAGI (reference sequence). V was pared by 7 bases and J by 6 bases, with 6 bases of the junction left unmatched. CDR3 length: 13 residues. The CDR3 coding sequence is TGTGCCAGCATGCCCAGCGGGGGCGATACGCAGTATTTT. Protein product: CASMPSGGDTQYF.

Here the CDR3 DNA reads TGTGCCAGCAGCGTAGGGGGGAGCCTTAATGAAAAACTGTTTTTT. It translates to CASSVGGSLNEKLFF. The rearrangement links TRBV9 to TRBJ1-4; D is perhaps TRBD1 (5 bases). The germline V gene encodes CDR1 SGDLS and CDR2 YYNGEE. Trimming removed 0 bases at V and 4 bases at J, with 10 bases between. The CDR3 runs 15 residues.

The chain recombines TRBV7-3 with TRBJ1-1, with TRBD1 as a possible D gene (5 bases). CDR3 length equals 14 residues. Trimming removed 7 bases at V and 4 bases at J, with 16 bases between. Germline CDR1 is SGHTA and CDR2 is FQGTGA. CDR3 sequence: CASIVSSGGTEAFF. For the CDR3, the DNA is TGTGCCAGCATTGTATCGTCCGGGGGCACTGAAGCTTTCTTT. Variable domain in full (rest from reference TRBV7-3 and TRBJ1-1): GAGVSQTPSNKVTEKGKYVELRCDPISGHTALYWYRQSLGQGPEFLIYFQGTGAADDSGLPNDRFFAVRPEGSVSTLKIQRTERGDSAVYLCASIVSSGGTEAFFGQGTRLTVV.

This chain connects TRBV9 to TRBJ2-7; D is undetermined. Germline values: CDR1 SGDLS, CDR2 YYNGEE. Trimming stripped 4 bases from V and 3 bases from J, with 11 bases between. The CDR3 runs 13 residues. CDR3 region: CASSQNGHYEQYF. The DNA of the CDR3 is TGTGCCAGCAGCCAGAATGGGCACTACGAGCAGTACTTC.

The genes are TRBV7-9 and TRBJ1-4, with D possibly TRBD1 on 6 matching bases. Germline V gives CDR1 SEHNR, CDR2 FQNEAQ (reference sequence). This CDR3 comprises 17 residues. V was shortened by 4 bases and J by 1 base, with 16 bases between the two germline ends. The CDR3 DNA is TGTGCCAGCAGCTGGGCCGGCTGGACAGTAACTAATGAAAAACTGTTTTTT. This translates into CASSWAGWTVTNEKLFF.

This clonotype appeared many times. The chain carries TRBV15 and TRBJ2-5; weak D call: TRBD1 (6 bases). With 0 bases removed from V and 9 bases from J, the gap between germline ends came to 11 bases. This CDR3 has 13 amino acids. Germline CDR1 is LNHNV and CDR2 is YYDKDF (reference sequence). CDR3 residues: CATSRDMQGPQYF. CDR3 bases: TGTGCCACCAGCAGAGATATGCAGGGGCCCCAGTACTTC.

As regards this clonotype: Relative to the germline gene, one junction end is altered; a read error may explain this. The CDR3 nucleotides are TGTGCCAGCAGCATCTCCGGGGCTAGCTCCTACAACGAGCAGTTCTTC. Its translation: CASSISGASSYNEQFF. The V and J genes are TRBV9 and TRBJ2-1; D tentatively reads TRBD1 or TRBD2 (5 bases each). Germline assignment: CDR1 SGDLS and CDR2 YYNGEE. This CDR3 is 16 amino acids long.

As concerns this clonotype: Given a much more abundant clone one base away, this may be a read error. Written as DNA, the CDR3 is TGTGCCAGCACGGCAGGGGGCGCTAACTATGCCTACACCTTC. This encodes CASTAGGANYAYTF. The chain is built from TRBV7-6 and TRBJ1-2, with 8 nucleotides matching TRBD1. Germline CDR1 is SGHVS and CDR2 is FNYEAQ. The CDR3 is made up of 14 amino acids.

This clonotype occurred many times. The chain couples TRBV20-1 to TRBJ2-7; D possibly corresponds to TRBD2 (5 bases). Germline V gives CDR1 DFQATT, CDR2 SNEGSKA (reference sequence). The CDR3 extends over 9 amino acids. In DNA, the CDR3 is TGCAGGAGGGTCTACGAGCAGTACTTC. Its protein product is CRRVYEQYF.

With respect to this clonotype: One junction end disagrees with the germline gene, perhaps due to a read error. The V call is TRBV7-9, the J call TRBJ2-1; D not certain. The CDR3 is 10 amino acids. CDR1 SEHNR and CDR2 FQNEAQ come from the germline V gene (reference sequence). The CDR3 DNA follows: TGTGCCAGCAGTATCGCGCTTCAGGCTTTC. It encodes CASSIALQAF.

This clonotype was counted once. V gene TRBV20-1 combines with J gene TRBJ2-1; D is undetermined. This CDR3 is built from 14 residues. CDR1 and CDR2 from the germline V gene are DFQATT and SNEGSKA (reference sequence). V lost 1 base and J 4 bases, leaving 11 bases between the germline ends. The CDR3 DNA sequence: TGCAGTGCTAGAGTACCCCGGACGTACAATGAGCAGTTCTTC. It is translated as CSARVPRTYNEQFF.

At least ten counts were recorded for this clonotype. This sequence joins TRBV12-3 or TRBV12-4 and TRBJ1-2, with D tentatively TRBD1 (6 bases). V dropped 6 bases and J dropped 7 bases, with 21 bases sitting between them. The CDR3 has 15 residues. The CDR3 DNA is TGTGCCAGCAGCTCCGAGGGACATCCGATTCGTGGCTACACCTTC. Translation: CASSSEGHPIRGYTF.